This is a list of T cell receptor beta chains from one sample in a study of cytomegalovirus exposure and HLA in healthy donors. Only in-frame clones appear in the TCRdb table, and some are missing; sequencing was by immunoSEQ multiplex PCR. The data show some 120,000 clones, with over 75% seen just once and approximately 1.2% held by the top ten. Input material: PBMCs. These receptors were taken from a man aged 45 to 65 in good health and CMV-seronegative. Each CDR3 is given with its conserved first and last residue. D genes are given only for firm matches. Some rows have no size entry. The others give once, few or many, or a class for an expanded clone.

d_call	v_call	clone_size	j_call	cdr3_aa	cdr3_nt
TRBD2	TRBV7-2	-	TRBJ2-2	CASSYARLAGGPRTGELFF	TGTGCCAGCAGCTACGCCCGGCTAGCGGGAGGGCCCCGGACCGGGGAGCTGTTTTTT
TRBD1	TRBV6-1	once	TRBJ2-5	CASCRDRDETQYF	TGTGCCAGCTGCCGGGACAGGGATGAGACCCAGTACTTC
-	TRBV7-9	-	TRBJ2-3	CASSLVYSTKPDTQYF	TGTGCCAGCAGCTTAGTGTACAGCACAAAGCCAGATACGCAGTATTTT
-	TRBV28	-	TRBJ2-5	CASSLTTLETQYF	TGTGCCAGCAGCCTTACCACTCTAGAGACCCAGTACTTC
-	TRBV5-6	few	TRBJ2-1	CASRFWQRSDNEQFF	TGTGCCAGCAGATTTTGGCAGCGGAGCGACAATGAGCAGTTCTTC
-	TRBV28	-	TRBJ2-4	CASSFLGQGKNIQYF	TGTGCCAGCAGTTTTCTTGGGCAGGGGAAAAACATTCAGTACTTC
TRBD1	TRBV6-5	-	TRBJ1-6	CASSYGTGDGSPLHF	TGTGCCAGCAGTTACGGGACAGGGGATGGCTCACCCCTCCACTTT
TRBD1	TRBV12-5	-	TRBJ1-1	CASGLGDRGGTEAFF	TGTGCTAGTGGTTTGGGGGACAGGGGAGGCACTGAAGCTTTCTTT
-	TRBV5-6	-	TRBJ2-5	CASSPGEQETQYF	TGTGCCAGCAGCCCGGGGGAGCAAGAGACCCAGTACTTC
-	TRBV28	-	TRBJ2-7	CASSWLQGTPLYEQYF	TGTGCCAGCAGTTGGTTGCAGGGTACCCCCCTCTACGAGCAGTACTTC
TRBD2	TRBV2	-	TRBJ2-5	CASMRGISGETQYF	TGTGCCAGCATGCGGGGGATTTCGGGGGAGACCCAGTACTTC
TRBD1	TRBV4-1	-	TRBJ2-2	CASSPLGTANTGELFF	TGCGCCAGCAGCCCGTTAGGGACAGCAAACACCGGGGAGCTGTTTTTT
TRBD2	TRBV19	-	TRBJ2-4	CATGEREGRVAKNIQYF	TGTGCCACCGGGGAGCGGGAGGGCCGTGTTGCCAAAAACATTCAGTACTTC
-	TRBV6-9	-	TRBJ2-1	CASSYSTTGTNEQFF	TGTGCCAGCAGTTATTCTACTACGGGTACCAATGAGCAGTTCTTC
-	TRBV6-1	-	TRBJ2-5	CASSDTGSIETQYF	TGTGCCAGCAGTGATACAGGGTCAATAGAGACCCAGTACTTC
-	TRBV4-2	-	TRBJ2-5	CASSQKGMGYGSTGGETQYF	TGTGCCAGCAGCCAGAAAGGGATGGGGTACGGGAGTACTGGGGGAGAGACCCAGTACTTC
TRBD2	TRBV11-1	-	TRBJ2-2	CASSPRGGPTGELFF	TGTGCCAGCAGCCCGCGGGGGGGACCCACCGGGGAGCTGTTTTTT
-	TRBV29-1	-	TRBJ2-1	CSVQSGGGYNEQFF	TGCAGCGTTCAGAGCGGAGGCGGATACAATGAGCAGTTCTTC
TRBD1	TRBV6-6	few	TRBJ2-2	CASSRDSTTNTGELFF	TGTGCCAGCAGCCGGGACAGTACCACGAACACCGGGGAGCTGTTTTTT
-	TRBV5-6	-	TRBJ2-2	CASSRGRLDTGELFF	TGTGCCAGCAGCCGGGGAAGGTTGGACACCGGGGAGCTGTTTTTT
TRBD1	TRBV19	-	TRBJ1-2	CASGDRGEFYGYTF	TGTGCCAGTGGGGACAGGGGGGAGTTCTATGGCTACACCTTC
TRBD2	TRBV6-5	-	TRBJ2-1	CASSYRIAGGYNEQFF	TGTGCCAGCAGTTACAGAATAGCGGGGGGTTACAATGAGCAGTTCTTC
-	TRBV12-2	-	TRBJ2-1	CASRLETSSFF	TGTGCAAGTCGCTTGGAGACTAGCTCGTTCTTC
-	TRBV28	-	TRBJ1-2	CASSLGQLNYGYTF	TGTGCCAGCAGTTTGGGGCAGCTAAACTATGGCTACACCTTC
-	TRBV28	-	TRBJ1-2	CASSFSAGHRGYTF	TGTGCCAGCAGTTTCTCGGCAGGGCACCGTGGCTACACCTTC
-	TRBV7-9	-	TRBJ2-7	CASSPLPPEQYF	TGTGCCAGCAGCCCTCTTCCTCCCGAGCAGTACTTC
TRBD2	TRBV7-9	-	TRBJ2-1	CASSPGETSGSYEQFF	TGTGCCAGCAGCCCTGGGGAAACTAGCGGGAGCTATGAGCAGTTCTTC
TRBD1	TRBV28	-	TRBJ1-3	CASSFQDRGNTIYF	TGTGCCAGCAGTTTTCAGGACAGGGGAAACACCATATATTTT
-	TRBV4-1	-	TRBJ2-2	CASSGVRGGGELFF	TGCGCCAGCAGCGGTGTTAGGGGAGGCGGGGAGCTGTTTTTT
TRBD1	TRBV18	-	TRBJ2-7	CASSPRTGEASYEQYF	TGTGCCAGCTCACCACGGACAGGGGAGGCCTCCTACGAGCAGTACTTC
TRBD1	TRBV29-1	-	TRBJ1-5	CSASTGTGNNQPQHF	TGCAGCGCCTCGACCGGGACAGGGAATAATCAGCCCCAGCATTTT
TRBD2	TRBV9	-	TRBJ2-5	CASSVSGTSRETQYF	TGTGCCAGCAGCGTCTCCGGGACTAGCAGGGAGACCCAGTACTTC
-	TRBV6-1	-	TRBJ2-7	CASSSGQNYEQYF	TGTGCCAGCAGTTCAGGACAGAATTACGAGCAGTACTTC
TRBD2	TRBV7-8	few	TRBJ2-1	CASSVSQGLASGMGEQFF	TGTGCCAGCAGCGTTAGCCAGGGTTTAGCTAGCGGGATGGGTGAGCAGTTCTTC
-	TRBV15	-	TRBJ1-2	CATNRDIDIDNYGYTF	TGTGCCACCAACAGAGATATAGACATAGATAACTATGGCTACACCTTC
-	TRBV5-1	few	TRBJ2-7	CASRTERGLSEQYF	TGCGCCTCCCGGACCGAACGGGGGTTAAGCGAGCAGTACTTC
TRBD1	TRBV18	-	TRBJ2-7	CASSALSGTGLYEQYF	TGTGCCAGCTCAGCCCTTTCCGGGACAGGGCTCTACGAGCAGTACTTC
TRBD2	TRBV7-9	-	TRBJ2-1	CASSTPSGKQFF	TGTGCCAGCAGCACCCCTAGCGGGAAGCAGTTCTTC
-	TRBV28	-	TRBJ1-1	CASNSGTEAFF	TGTGCCAGCAATAGCGGCACTGAAGCTTTCTTT
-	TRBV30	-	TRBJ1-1	CAWSGGQTNTEAFF	TGTGCCTGGAGTGGTGGGCAGACGAACACTGAAGCTTTCTTT
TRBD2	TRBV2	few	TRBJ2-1	CASRGTSGPYNEQFF	TGTGCCAGCAGAGGGACTAGCGGGCCGTACAATGAGCAGTTCTTC
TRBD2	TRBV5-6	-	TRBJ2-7	CASSFDIAGAAEQYF	TGTGCCAGCAGCTTTGACATAGCGGGAGCCGCCGAGCAGTACTTC
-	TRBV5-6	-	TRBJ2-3	CASSWRDSQSTDTQYF	TGTGCCAGCAGCTGGCGGGACAGCCAAAGCACAGATACGCAGTATTTT
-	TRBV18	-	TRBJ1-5	CASSPRVSNQPQHF	TGTGCCAGCTCACCCAGGGTTAGCAATCAGCCCCAGCATTTT
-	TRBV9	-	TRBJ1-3	CASSVAGLLSGNTIYF	TGTGCCAGCAGCGTGGCGGGCCTCCTCTCTGGAAACACCATATATTTT
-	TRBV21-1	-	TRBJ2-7	CASSRDSYEQYF	TGTGCCAGCAGCAGGGACAGCTACGAGCAGTACTTC
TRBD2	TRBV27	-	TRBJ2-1	CASSPGAGDRNEQFF	TGTGCCAGCAGCCCCGGGGCGGGAGACAGAAATGAGCAGTTCTTC
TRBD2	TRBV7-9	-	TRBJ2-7	CASSLLRSSGAYEQYF	TGTGCCAGCAGCTTACTAAGATCCAGCGGGGCCTACGAGCAGTACTTC
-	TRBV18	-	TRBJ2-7	CASSGGPAGEQYF	TGTGCCAGCTCGGGGGGGCCCGCTGGCGAGCAGTACTTC
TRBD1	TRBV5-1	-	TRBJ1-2	CASSPPGQDYGYTF	TGCGCCAGCAGCCCCCCGGGACAGGACTATGGCTACACCTTC